A selection of T cell receptor beta chains follows, all from one sample in a study of beta chain features in type 1 diabetes. The repertoire was sequenced with immunoSEQ multiplex PCR; TCRdb's copy has only in-frame clones and lacks some. The repertoire holds about 470,000 clones, about 29% seen once, with 0.05% to 0.07% in the top ten. Material for sequencing was naive CD4+ T cells from blood. The receptors derive from a man between 18 and 35 years old in good health. Each CDR3 is given with its conserved first and last residue.

j_call v_call cdr3_aa
TRBJ2-1 TRBV18 CASSTTLSSYNEQFF
TRBJ2-7 TRBV29-1 CSVARDGEPYEQYF
TRBJ1-2 TRBV15 CATSRDPTGGYGYTF
TRBJ2-1 TRBV7-6 CASSRGPSEQFF
TRBJ2-1 TRBV18 CASSPEALWEDEQFF
TRBJ2-3 TRBV2 CASSSADTQYF
TRBJ2-2 TRBV5-1 CASSLITGTGELFF
TRBJ2-7 TRBV7-6 CASSLTTSGSYEQYF
TRBJ1-2 TRBV25-1 CASSETGDRTKGYTF
TRBJ2-1 TRBV28 CASSFTGTSSYNEQFF
TRBJ1-1 TRBV30 CAWSFTTGYTEAFF
TRBJ2-1 TRBV7-2 CASTLGQGNRYWFF
TRBJ2-7 TRBV7-2 CASSLGAGVSYEQYF
TRBJ2-3 TRBV30 CAWRLAGEVADTQYF
TRBJ2-5 TRBV25-1 CASSPKGSQETQYF
TRBJ2-3 TRBV7-9 CASSFRGDTQYF
TRBJ1-1 TRBV7-9 CASSRYTEAFF
TRBJ2-7 TRBV19 CASSPTSGVYEQYF
TRBJ1-1 TRBV11-2 CASSLGTPMNTEAFF
TRBJ1-5 TRBV19 CASGPRTVVNQPQHF
TRBJ2-2 TRBV14 CASSQGLAGAPATGELFF
TRBJ2-2 TRBV11-2 CASRLREASGRTGELFF
TRBJ1-1 TRBV29-1 CSASTPGGKAEAFF
TRBJ2-5 TRBV7-7 CASSIGTTRGETQYF
TRBJ2-1 TRBV11-2 CASSLSLAGVNEQFF
TRBJ2-5 TRBV13 CASSGPWGPGETQYF
TRBJ1-2 TRBV20-1 CSASDYGYTF
TRBJ1-1 TRBV29-1 CSVVTVMNTEAFF
TRBJ2-7 TRBV14 CASSPSGGTGSYEQYF
TRBJ2-7 TRBV9 CASSVGAGEHEQYF
TRBJ2-5 TRBV5-4 CASSLARAGHDQETQYF
TRBJ2-3 TRBV29-1 CSVEDPAGGTDTQYF
TRBJ2-1 TRBV29-1 CSVEGTGETIEQFF
TRBJ2-2 TRBV4-3 CASSQATRLAGYTGELFF
TRBJ2-1 TRBV5-4 CASSLGGANYNEQFF
TRBJ2-7 TRBV5-1 CASSSTSSSYEQYF
TRBJ2-1 TRBV29-1 CSVDRGLARYNEQFF
TRBJ2-3 TRBV15 CATSRRTFTDTQYF
TRBJ2-2 TRBV23-1 CASSPRDGSNTGELFF
TRBJ2-7 TRBV20-1 CSAADPYEQYF
TRBJ2-7 TRBV6-5 CASSVTAGANYEQYF
TRBJ2-7 TRBV10-3 CAIMDISYEQYF
TRBJ2-5 TRBV30 CACGRQGAETQYF
TRBJ2-1 TRBV7-2 CASGLTGAGEFF
TRBJ1-4 TRBV28 CASRSQEKLFF
TRBJ2-3 TRBV2 CASSALLASNTQYF
TRBJ1-4 TRBV4-1 CASSLRDRRNEKLFF